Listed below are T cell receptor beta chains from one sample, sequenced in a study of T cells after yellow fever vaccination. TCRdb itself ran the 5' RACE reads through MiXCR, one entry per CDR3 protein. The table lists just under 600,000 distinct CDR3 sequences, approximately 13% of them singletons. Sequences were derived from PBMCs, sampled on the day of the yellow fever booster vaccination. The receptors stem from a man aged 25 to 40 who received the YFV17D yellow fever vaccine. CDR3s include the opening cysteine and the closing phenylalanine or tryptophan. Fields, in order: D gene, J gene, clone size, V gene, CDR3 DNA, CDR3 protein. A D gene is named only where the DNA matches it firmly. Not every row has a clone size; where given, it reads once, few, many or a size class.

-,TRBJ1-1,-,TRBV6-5,TGTGCCAGCAGTTACTCGAGGGGAGGGGGGATGAACACTGAAGCTTTCTTT,CASSYSRGGGMNTEAFF
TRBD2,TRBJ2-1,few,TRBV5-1,TGCGCCAGCAGCCTTCTTGGTCTAGCGGGCTACAATGAGCAGTTCTTC,CASSLLGLAGYNEQFF
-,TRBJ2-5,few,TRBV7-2,TGTGCCAGCAGCCCTAGACTGACGGGGCAAGAGACCCAGTACTTC,CASSPRLTGQETQYF
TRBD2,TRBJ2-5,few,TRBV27,TGTGCCAGCAGAGGGTACGACTCTAGCGGAGAGACCCAGTACTTC,CASRGYDSSGETQYF
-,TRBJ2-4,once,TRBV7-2,TGTGCCAGCAGCTTAGTATCAGCCAAAAACATTCAGTACTTC,CASSLVSAKNIQYF
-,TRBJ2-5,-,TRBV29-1,TGCAGCGTTGAGCCTCACAGGGCCCTTGAGACCCAGTACTTC,CSVEPHRALETQYF
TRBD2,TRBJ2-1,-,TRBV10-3,TGTGCCATCAGTGAGTGGTCTAGCGGGAGGTACAATGAGCAGTTCTTC,CAISEWSSGRYNEQFF
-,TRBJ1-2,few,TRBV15,TGTGCCACCAGCTCGGGACCTGAGGGCTACACCTTC,CATSSGPEGYTF
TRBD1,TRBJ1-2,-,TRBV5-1,TGCGCCAGCAGCACTGTCCCGGGACAGGGGGCGGTAAGCTATGGCTACACCTTC,CASSTVPGQGAVSYGYTF
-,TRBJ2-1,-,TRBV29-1,TGCAGCGTTGGGAGACTAGGAAGGTACAATGAGCAGTTCTTC,CSVGRLGRYNEQFF
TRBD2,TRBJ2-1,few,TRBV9,TGTGCCAGCAGCGCCCGACTAGCGGACAATGAGCAGTTCTTC,CASSARLADNEQFF
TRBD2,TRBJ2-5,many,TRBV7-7,TGTGCCAGCAGCTTAAGCCTAGCGGGAGGGCAAGAGACCCAGTACTTC,CASSLSLAGGQETQYF
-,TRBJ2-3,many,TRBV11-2,TGTGCCAGCAGCTCCACGTTGGGGCGGGGCTACACAGATACGCAGTATTTT,CASSSTLGRGYTDTQYF
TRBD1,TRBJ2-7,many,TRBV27,TGTGCCAGCAGTTCTCAAACTCCGGGACAGGGGGTCTACGAGCAGTACTTC,CASSSQTPGQGVYEQYF
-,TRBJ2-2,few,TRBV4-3,TGCGCCAGCAGCCAAGTGGCCAGGGGAGGACTCGGGGAGCTGTTTTTT,CASSQVARGGLGELFF
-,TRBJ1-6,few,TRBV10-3,TGTGCCATCAGTAGTGGACAGAATAATAATTCACCCCTCCACTTT,CAISSGQNNNSPLHF
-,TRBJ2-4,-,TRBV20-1,TGCAGTGCTAGACTCCAGAGCCTAGCCAAAAACATTCAGTACTTC,CSARLQSLAKNIQYF
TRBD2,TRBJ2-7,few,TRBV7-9,TGTGCCAGCAGCTACCCCGGGACTAGCGGGAGTCAAAGCTACGAGCAGTACTTC,CASSYPGTSGSQSYEQYF
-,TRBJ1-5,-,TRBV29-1,TGCAGCGTGGATTTGACGGGGAGGGGGCCCCAGCATTTT,CSVDLTGRGPQHF
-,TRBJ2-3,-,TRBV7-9,TGTGCCAGCACCCCCCTTCCCGGTAAAGGCACAGATACGCAGTATTTT,CASTPLPGKGTDTQYF
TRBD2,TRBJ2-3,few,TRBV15,TGTGCCACCAGCCCGAGGCGGGAGGGCCGTGCAGATACGCAGTATTTT,CATSPRREGRADTQYF
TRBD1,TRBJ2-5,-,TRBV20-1,TGCAGTGCCGGGACAGGGGCTCAAGAGACCCAGTACTTC,CSAGTGAQETQYF
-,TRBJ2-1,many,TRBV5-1,TGCGCCAGCAGCTTTGGAGGGACAGTAAGTCCGGGTGAGCAGTTCTTC,CASSFGGTVSPGEQFF
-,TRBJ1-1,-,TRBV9,TGTGCCAGCAGACCCAGGGGTAGGACTGAAGCTTTCTTT,CASRPRGRTEAFF
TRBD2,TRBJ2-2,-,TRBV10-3,TGTGCCATCAGGGGGACTAGCGGGACCACCGGGGAGCTGTTTTTT,CAIRGTSGTTGELFF